The 5 T cell receptor beta chains listed next were all sequenced from one sample in a study of blood T cell repertoires in COVID-19. The repertoire was sequenced with immunoSEQ multiplex PCR; TCRdb's copy has only in-frame clones and lacks some. Among roughly 290,000 clones listed, around 86% were seen once. Sequencing was carried out using peripheral blood. The source is a woman younger than 45 who had recovered from COVID-19.

The V and J genes are TRBV5-1 and TRBJ2-3; D unresolved. V was clipped by 2 bases and J by 6 bases, with 4 bases between them. The CDR3 spans 11 residues. Per the germline V gene, CDR1 is SGHRS and CDR2 is YFSETQ. Written as DNA, the CDR3 is TGCGCCAGCAGCTTACTGGATACGCAGTATTTT. Protein: CASSLLDTQYF.

The chain joins TRBV7-2 to TRBJ2-3, with 12 bases identical to TRBD2. The CDR3 extends over 17 amino acids. CDR1 is SGHTA and CDR2 is FQGNSA in the germline V gene. Losses at the gene ends were 1 base for V and 8 bases for J; bases not matched to a gene: 10. The CDR3 DNA reads TGTGCCAGCAGCTTAGGGACTAGCGGGGCGGAGGGGGGTACGCAGTATTTT. Its protein is CASSLGTSGAEGGTQYF.

V usage is TRBV18 and J usage is TRBJ2-2, with a weak D call TRBD2 (5 bases). The germline CDR1 and CDR2 sequences are KGHSH and LQKENI. Trimming removed 6 bases from V and 3 bases from J, with 8 bases in between. The CDR3 contains 13 residues. CDR3 loop: CASSWRDTGELFF. Written as DNA, the CDR3 is TGTGCCAGCTCCTGGCGGGACACCGGGGAGCTGTTTTTT.

This rearrangement joins TRBV19 to TRBJ1-1; the D is unclear. The ends were cut back, 7 bases at V and 4 bases at J, with 16 bases in the middle. Germline CDR1 and CDR2: LNHDA and SQIVND (reference sequence). The CDR3 loop spans 14 amino acids. DNA for the CDR3: TGTGCCAGTATTCCCCCGGGTCTTGGCACTGAAGCTTTCTTT. Translation: CASIPPGLGTEAFF.

This chain joins TRBV27 and TRBJ2-1; D gene uncertain. The CDR3 covers 15 residues. V was cut by 2 bases and J by 0 bases, with 8 bases left in between. Germline V lookup: CDR1 MNHEY, CDR2 SMNVEV (reference sequence). Written as DNA, the CDR3 is TGTGCCAGCAGTTTAGTAGAGAGCTCCTACAATGAGCAGTTCTTC. Translated: CASSLVESSYNEQFF.